The 2 T cell receptor beta chains given below trace back to one sample, sequenced in a study of PD-1 blockade in classical Hodgkin lymphoma. Relapse after autologous stem cell transplantation occurred in every patient, and brentuximab vedotin exposure varied. Repertoires were generated with immunoSEQ multiplex PCR, while TCRdb's copy carries only in-frame clones and drops some. This table holds tens of thousands of clones, 80% to 90% found once. The sample consisted of peripheral blood mononuclear cells (PBMCs), taken at baseline. The receptors derive from a human donor with classical Hodgkin lymphoma.

This chain connects TRBV6-5 to TRBJ2-1; no definite D call. CDR1 is MNHEY and CDR2 is SVGAGI in the germline V gene. Trimming stripped 5 bases from V and 3 bases from J, with 14 bases between. CDR3 size: 15 residues. The CDR3 reads CASSPPLPYYNEQFF. CDR3 bases: TGTGCCAGCAGTCCTCCTCTCCCGTACTACAATGAGCAGTTCTTC.

The CDR3 bases are TGTGCCAGCAAGGCAGGGATTCTAGGAGAGCAGTACTTC. The encoded protein is CASKAGILGEQYF. The rearrangement uses TRBV2 and TRBJ2-7; D may be TRBD1 (5 bases). Trimming removed 7 bases at V and 7 bases at J, with 17 bases between. Germline assignment: CDR1 SNHLY and CDR2 FYNNEI. The CDR3 totals 13 residues. Filled out from reference TRBV2 and TRBJ2-7, the complete variable domain reads EPEVTQTPSHQVTQMGQEVILRCVPISNHLYFYWYRQILGQKVEFLVSFYNNEISEKSEIFDDQFSVERPDGSNFTLKIRSTKLEDSAMYFCASKAGILGEQYFGPGTRLTVT.